This TCR beta chain was retrieved from a study of CD8 T cells in ankylosing spondylitis. Study results and caveats: Significantly higher representation of disease-linked clones was reported for matched ankylosing spondylitis synovial fluid. Among TCR beta sequences, a motif of under ten highly homologous variants appeared characteristic of ankylosing spondylitis blood.

As to this clonotype: Its target is unknown.

Quantitative molecular-barcoded 5'-RACE generated the TCR beta libraries. MiXCR, run by TCRdb on the 5' RACE reads, gives a single entry per CDR3 protein. Of fewer than 450,000 distinct CDR3 sequences in the sample, approximately 17% are singletons; the top ten hold around 0.92%. The J segment lost 8 bases and the V segment lost 5 bases, leaving 2 bases of the junction unmatched. The CDR3 extends over 11 amino acids. Sequenced input: blood, either unsorted or a sorted T cell fraction (not recorded which). This chain connects TRBV12-3 or TRBV12-4 to TRBJ1-2; 7 bases align to TRBD1. The source of this sequence is a male donor with ankylosing spondylitis. The CDR3: CASSRDSGYTF. In nucleotides, the CDR3 is TGTGCCAGCAGTCGGGACAGCGGCTACACCTTC.